The 9 T cell receptor beta chains given below trace back to one sample, sequenced in a study of T-cell memory formation after mild COVID-19. TCRdb re-called the 5' RACE reads with MiXCR, one entry per CDR3 protein. The sample records about 320,000 distinct CDR3 sequences, roughly an eighth being singletons. Sample: PBMCs or a T cell subset sorted from them (not recorded which). The source is a man aged 18 to 35 who had mild COVID-19 (a few samples of this study predate the infection). Cell type and time point are not known.

This clonotype was observed a handful of times. J is TRBJ1-2 and V is TRBV7-2; 8 bases map to TRBD1. The CDR3 has 13 amino acids. Looked up from germline, CDR1 is SGHTA and CDR2 is FQGNSA. Trimming took 5 bases from V and 7 from J; bases not matched to a gene: 6. The CDR3 DNA reads as TGTGCCAGCAGCCTAGACAGGGGTGCTGGCTACACCTTC. This translates into CASSLDRGAGYTF.

This clonotype was detected only a few times. This chain connects TRBV7-3 to TRBJ1-5, with a weak D call TRBD1 (5 bases). Between the trimmed V and J ends, which lost 6 bases and 6 bases, there was a span of 12 bases. This CDR3 region has 13 residues. The germline gives CDR1 SGHTA, CDR2 FQGTGA. The CDR3 reads CASSYGRGQPQHF. The CDR3 DNA reads as TGTGCCAGCAGTTACGGGAGGGGTCAGCCCCAGCATTTT.

The chain uses TRBV23-1 and TRBJ2-1; perhaps TRBD2 as D (5 bases). TRBV23-1 is an ORF for which the function is uncertain. V lost 11 bases and J 0 bases, leaving 17 bases between the germline ends. There are 15 residues in the CDR3. CDR3 bases: TGCGCCGAGTGGGAGCCCCCCGCCTCCTACAATGAGCAGTTCTTC. Protein product: CAEWEPPASYNEQFF.

This clonotype was counted ten times or more. The chain joins TRBV5-1 to TRBJ2-7; D may be TRBD1 (6 bases). The V end lost 0 bases, the J end lost 0 bases, and 16 bases lay between the germline ends. The CDR3 is made up of 17 amino acids. In germline, CDR1 is SGHRS, CDR2 YFSETQ. This chain's CDR3 is CASSLGDGRDISYEQYV. The CDR3, as DNA: TGCGCCAGCAGCTTGGGGGACGGCCGGGACATCTCCTACGAGCAGTACGTC.

This clonotype was seen more than once but under ten times. This chain joins TRBV4-1 and TRBJ1-2, with a possible D match to TRBD1 (5 bases). This CDR3 has 17 residues. Germline CDR1 MGHRA, CDR2 YSYEKL. The ends were cut back, 0 bases at V and 0 bases at J, with 14 bases in the middle. For the CDR3, the DNA is TGCGCCAGCAGCCAAGATTCAGGGAAGGTCGCTAACTATGGCTACACCTTC. This translates into CASSQDSGKVANYGYTF.

A few counts support this clonotype. The gene calls are TRBV4-2 and TRBJ2-2; TRBD2 is a possible D gene (5 bases). Germline assignment: CDR1 LGHNA and CDR2 YNFKEQ. Trimming took 4 bases from V and 9 from J, leaving 9 bases between them. This CDR3 region has 12 residues. Here the CDR3 DNA reads TGTGCCAGCAGCCCCGAGGGAAGGGAGCTGTTTTTT. This translates into CASSPEGRELFF.

This clonotype was observed at least ten times. This chain connects TRBV5-1 to TRBJ2-7; possible D gene TRBD2, 5 bases. This CDR3 spans 14 amino acids. Germline V CDR1 and CDR2: SGHRS, YFSETQ. V gave up 4 bases and J gave up 2 bases, with 13 bases separating them. CDR3 residues: CASSPTGDPYEQYV. CDR3 nucleotide sequence: TGCGCCAGCAGCCCCACCGGGGATCCCTACGAGCAGTACGTC.

This clonotype was detected ten times or more. This chain links TRBV20-1 with TRBJ2-2; 7 bases are a match to TRBD2. The CDR3 has 12 amino acids. Unmatched junction bases numbered 4, after V lost 7 bases and J lost 5 bases. The V gene's germline CDR1 is DFQATT and CDR2 SNEGSKA (reference sequence). CDR3 nucleotide sequence: TGCAGTGTAACGGGGGGAACCGGGGAGCTGTTTTTT. This translates into CSVTGGTGELFF.

The CDR3 loop is CASKGTGGTDTQYF. In DNA, the CDR3 is TGCGCCAGCAAAGGGACAGGGGGCACAGATACGCAGTATTTT. The chain employs TRBV5-1 and TRBJ2-3, with 10 nucleotides matching TRBD1. V was pared by 6 bases and J by 1 base, with 2 bases of the junction left unmatched. This CDR3 comprises 14 residues. The germline V gene has CDR1 SGHRS and CDR2 YFSETQ.